This T cell receptor (beta chain) was recorded in a study of cytomegalovirus exposure and HLA in healthy donors listed by TCRdb under 2017. At the level of the whole study: An earlier analysis of roughly 500 of the donors reported about 280 Gb of sequence data and 117 million unique TCR beta sequences obtained from about 179 million T cells. An early release covering roughly 600 HLA-typed donors comprised 250 to 350 gigabases of sequencing data and around 80 million unique TCR sequences. Among the 398 genotyped donors, around 81% belonged to the genetic ancestry cluster associated with self-reported Caucasian donors. The study aimed to test whether cataloging public T cell receptors could reveal signatures of past pathogen exposure. The study used immunosequencing to profile the T cell repertoires of 600 to 850 subjects and linked those repertoires to cytomegalovirus serostatus. Along with the approximately 620-subject first cohort, a separate validation cohort of over 90 different subjects was used. To predict cytomegalovirus infection status, the study combined high-throughput TCR immunosequencing, statistical association of individual TCRs with disease status, and machine learning. To study patterns of TCR occurrence, a later analysis re-analyzed previously published TCR beta repertoires from just over 650 donors and added high-resolution HLA genotyping. In the later analysis, no new phenotypic data were used to find candidate immune exposures; instead, reliance was placed on TCR beta sequences and their occurrence across donors. An earlier analysis of more than 450 of the donors used high-throughput TCR beta sequencing to judge whether each TCR beta V gene segment behaved as functional or pseudogenic. Donor age, sex, ethnicity and CMV serostatus were compiled alongside the repertoire data. Genome-wide SNP genotypes for about three fifths of the 666 donors were used in a later genetic analysis, which treated that subset as a discovery cohort. Every discovery cohort repertoire had been produced on one sequencing platform. HLA typing covered class I and class II loci at four-digit resolution. The number of typed donors differed by locus: roughly 629-630 for A, B, C, DRB1 and DQB1; 500 to 550 for DQA1; approximately 600 for DPA1; and about 470 for DPB1. Roughly 5 DR-DQ haplotypes were handled as single units for association and clustering because linkage in the cohort was strong. Among 350 to 400 genotyped donors of the cohort, an average of approximately 240,000 unique TCR beta nucleotide sequences were sequenced per donor, 15% to 20% of them non-productive. Study-level results and caveats: The classifier was reported to diagnose cytomegalovirus status with high specificity and sensitivity in both the original cohort and the validation cohort. This cohort had only TCR beta chains sequenced, and the lack of alpha or paired-chain data limited which features could be detected. Most CMV-associated TCR beta chains appeared to be HLA-restricted in a later analysis, and the HLA associations seemed to be driven largely by CMV exposure. Correlated functional status among segregating V segments might reflect linkage disequilibrium, but an unknown experimental factor could not be ruled out. When HLA alleles, especially DR and DQ, strongly co-occurred, attributing TCR associations to individual alleles was difficult. A later analysis found that HLA-associated TCR beta chains were more clonally expanded and had lower generation probabilities than equally common non-associated chains. In vitro tests confirmed that a few of the cytomegalovirus-associated TCR beta chains recognize cytomegalovirus antigens. An association between a missense DCLRE1C variant and V-gene and J-gene trimming of TCR beta chains was found in a later genetic analysis and replicated in an independent cohort. The 87-base-pair reads could not distinguish some IMGT-functional V segments, including TRBV6-2 and TRBV6-3, so those segments were excluded. Because HLA typing was unavailable for some donors at each locus, only the typed subset was used in association tests. The sequencing pipeline was judged likely to have produced a cluster of highly shared sequence variants as a technical artifact. Most TCR sequences were observed very rarely across donors, whereas some public TCRs were present in many individuals. According to a later analysis, parvovirus B19, influenza, CMV and Epstein-Barr virus appeared linked to several top co-occurrence clusters. A total of around 150 TCR beta chains were listed by the study as associated with cytomegalovirus. According to a later analysis, TCR association rates differed among HLA loci, with DRB1 alleles showing the most associated TCRs and HLA-C alleles showing the fewest. The authors suggested that the approach could potentially be extended to other disease states and immunological phenotypes. A further reported finding was that TCR beta sequences accurately predicted the HLA-A and HLA-B alleles for most subjects in the first cohort. Immune exposure information for the cohort was limited to CMV serostatus. In a later genetic analysis, fewer N-insertions in productive TCRs were reported among donors in an Asian-associated ancestry cluster than the roughly 700-donor mean. Sequencing depth was assumed to be roughly uniform across donors in the presence/absence analyses, though that assumption may not hold. In a later analysis, about 16,000 TCR beta sequences were associated with specific HLA alleles at a false discovery rate of 0.05. About 15 rarely observed V segments, including chromosome 9 orphons, were excluded from the earlier analysis of about 500 of the donors because counts were too low. In an earlier analysis of about 600 of the donors, most TCR beta V segments appeared in productive rearrangements about 87% or about 30% of the time, broadly matching IMGT annotations.

Points on this clone: The target of this receptor is not known. No much larger clone exists at a distance of one base, and base qualities are not known.

The cohort was made up of hundreds of healthy bone marrow donors. At the time of sampling, every cohort member was nominally healthy, though immune exposures that went unrecorded were likely present. The donor tested CMV seropositive, placing the donor among the approximately 290 seropositive members of the cohort. Each donor provided a peripheral blood sample, and peripheral blood mononuclear cells were used for TCR beta sequencing. Genomic DNA was extracted from the blood cell samples with the Qiagen DNeasy Blood Extraction Kit. Libraries were built with the immunoSEQ multiplex PCR assay. For the multiplex PCR, a mixture combining 60 forward primers for TCR Vbeta segments and 13 reverse primers for TCR Jbeta segments was used. Amplification of the CDR3 region of rearranged TCR beta genes was performed with a multiplex PCR assay on genomic DNA. The Illumina HiSeq System was used to sequence the amplified TCR beta libraries as 87-base-pair reads. Concerning the study's data processing: In a later analysis, some 80 million unique TCR beta chains were counted across the roughly 610 repertoires, and approximately 11 million of these chains were shared by at least two donors. Raw reads were error-corrected and collapsed into unique sequences by a nearest-neighbor algorithm in which closely related sequences were merged to remove PCR and sequencing errors. CDR3 sequences were aligned to IMGT reference sequences to assign V, D and J gene segments. For a sequence to be retained, a match of at least six nucleotides to both a V gene segment and a J gene segment was required. Rearrangements were called productive when the CDR3 lacked stop codons and stayed in frame with V and J; all others were non-productive. Following IMGT convention, CDR3 was defined as the stretch from the second conserved V-encoded cysteine up to the conserved J-encoded phenylalanine. The earlier analysis of 500 to 650 of the donors excluded any sequence lacking an unambiguous match to a single V gene segment. An earlier analysis of under 750 of the donors called V segments functional above 56.7% productive rearrangements and segregating when the between-donor standard deviation exceeded 5%. A statistical classification framework was developed to diagnose cytomegalovirus status using the catalog of TCR beta chain sequences. A later analysis assigned V and J genes by comparing TCR nucleotide sequences with IMGT/GENE-DB human TR gene sequences. In a later analysis, CDR3 sequences and most-parsimonious VDJ recombination scenarios were assigned using the TCRdist pipeline. In a later analysis, each TCR beta chain was defined by its CDR3 amino acid sequence together with its V-gene family, and reads without a unique V-gene family were excluded. In a later analysis, 450 to 600 highly shared, low-generation-probability nucleotide sequences were removed to address suspected cross-contamination and a sequencing artifact. In a later analysis, a clonal expansion index for each public chain was calculated from normalized within-repertoire ranks of inferred template counts. In a later analysis, generation probabilities were computed with a VDJ recombination model fitted to out-of-frame rearrangements, and the resulting probabilities were checked against IGoR. Hypergeometric tests were used in a later analysis to score TCR-TCR, TCR-HLA and TCR-CMV co-occurrence, with a repertoire-size bias correction applied to the TCR pairs. In a later analysis, false discovery rates were estimated by permuting HLA or CMV assignments 20 times. In a later analysis, co-occurring TCRs were grouped using DBSCAN, with TCRdist sequence similarity added in when clustering inside HLA-allele-positive subsets. Repertoires with fewer than 30,000 or more than 120,000 public chains, plus five repertoires with anomalous nucleotide sharing, were excluded from co-occurrence clustering. What TCRdb holds here is the immuneACCESS table cut down to in-frame rearrangements. Part of the clones is not present; checked against another copy, under half of the missing clones reflect an unresolved V gene, and the others are unexplained. That table furnishes V, J and clone size, whereas the DNA furnished D and trimming. The sample yields 160,000 or so clones; about 80% were counted once. Around 6.6% of the sample comes from the top ten.

The CDR3 starts with the cysteine, ends with the phenylalanine, and has 15 residues. Just the 45-base CDR3 DNA is kept, in frame starting at base 1. Compared with germline, V lacks 5 bases and J lacks 2 bases; bases without a gene match: 5. CDR1 and CDR2, looked up from the germline V gene, are MDHEN and SYDVKM. The chain uses TRBV28 and TRBJ2-3; 9 bases in between match TRBD2. Sequences were obtained from PBMCs. The receptor was derived from a woman aged 45-65 years in good health and CMV-seropositive. The CDR3 protein sequence reads: CASSHGTSTTDTQYF. The nucleotides read TGTGCCAGCAGTCATGGGACTAGCACCACAGATACGCAGTATTTT.